These T cell receptor beta chains were read from a single sample in a study of blood T cells in healthy people across ages. Each CDR3 protein is one row after TCRdb ran MiXCR on the 5' RACE reads. The repertoire holds about 930,000 distinct CDR3 sequences, 25% to 35% seen once, with 10% to 13% in the top ten. These data also featured in a second study, about T cells of mothers and their children.

What was sequenced was blood. Source of these receptors: a woman aged 35 to 49 in good health. CDR3s include the opening cysteine and the closing phenylalanine or tryptophan. The D gene is left open where the match is weak. Clone size is shown for a subset of rows, as once, few, many or a class of expanded clone.

CDR3 protein	CDR3 DNA	V gene	J gene	CDR3 length	clone size	D gene
CASRPGLARAYEQYF	TGTGCCAGCAGACCGGGACTAGCTCGGGCCTACGAGCAGTACTTC	TRBV12-3/TRBV12-4	TRBJ2-7	15	few	TRBD2
CASSLGPARSYEQYF	TGTGCCAGCAGCTTAGGCCCAGCCCGATCCTACGAGCAGTACTTC	TRBV7-2	TRBJ2-7	15	few	-
CASSVDRGVNEQFF	TGTGCCAGCAGTGTAGACAGGGGGGTGAATGAGCAGTTCTTC	TRBV6-4	TRBJ2-1	14	many	TRBD1
CATSRDGGVSNEQYF	TGTGCCACCAGCAGAGACGGGGGTGTAAGTAACGAGCAGTACTTC	TRBV15	TRBJ2-7	15	-	-
CAWSSPRGRRTEAFF	TGTGCCTGGAGTTCCCCCCGCGGACGGAGGACTGAAGCTTTCTTT	TRBV30	TRBJ1-1	15	few	-
CSARTSANYGYTF	TGCAGTGCTAGGACATCGGCTAACTATGGCTACACCTTC	TRBV20-1	TRBJ1-2	13	few	-
CASAGTTTDTQYF	TGCGCCAGCGCCGGGACAACCACAGATACGCAGTATTTT	TRBV5-1	TRBJ2-3	13	few	-
CSVRTQSSGNTIYF	TGCAGCGTGCGGACACAGTCCTCTGGAAACACCATATATTTT	TRBV29-1	TRBJ1-3	14	-	-
CSANLGRLEKLFF	TGCAGTGCTAATTTGGGTAGGCTGGAAAAACTGTTTTTT	TRBV20-1	TRBJ1-4	13	few	-
CASSISLAGSSYNEQYF	TGTGCCAGTAGTATATCCCTTGCGGGGAGCTCCTACAATGAGCAGTACTTC	TRBV19	TRBJ2-7	17	-	-
CASIAAGNTEAFF	TGTGCCAGCATCGCGGCAGGAAACACTGAAGCTTTCTTT	TRBV12-3/TRBV12-4	TRBJ1-1	13	few	-
CASSWGQGGQPQHF	TGTGCCAGCAGCTGGGGACAGGGAGGGCAGCCCCAGCATTTT	TRBV5-8	TRBJ1-5	14	-	TRBD1
CASSFFRSTGELFF	TGTGCCAGCAGTTTCTTTAGGAGCACTGGGGAGCTGTTTTTT	TRBV28	TRBJ2-2	14	-	-
CASSLRRKENEKLFF	TGTGCCAGCAGCTTAAGAAGAAAAGAGAATGAAAAACTGTTTTTT	TRBV7-9	TRBJ1-4	15	-	-
CASSSSRIDQPQHF	TGTGCCAGCAGTTCCTCCCGGATCGATCAGCCCCAGCATTTT	TRBV28	TRBJ1-5	14	-	-
CASSLTGFPYEQYF	TGTGCCAGCAGCTTAACCGGGTTCCCCTACGAGCAGTACTTC	TRBV13	TRBJ2-7	14	few	-
CASSALLGATTYEQYF	TGTGCCAGCAGCGCCCTTCTTGGGGCGACCACCTACGAGCAGTACTTC	TRBV7-9	TRBJ2-7	16	many	-
CASSPQASNTEAFF	TGCGCCAGCAGCCCACAGGCGTCGAACACTGAAGCTTTCTTT	TRBV5-1	TRBJ1-1	14	-	-
CASSLDRSGWNEQYF	TGTGCCAGCAGCTTAGATCGGTCGGGGTGGAATGAGCAGTACTTC	TRBV7-2	TRBJ2-7	15	-	-
CASSERGAYNEQYF	TGTGCCAGCAGCGAACGAGGGGCCTACAATGAGCAGTACTTC	TRBV6-5	TRBJ2-7	14	few	-
CASGGQRVNQPQHF	TGTGCCAGCGGCGGACAGCGCGTCAATCAGCCCCAGCATTTT	TRBV2	TRBJ1-5	14	-	-
CASSFRLAGGLQETQYF	TGTGCCAGCAGCTTCCGACTAGCGGGGGGGCTCCAAGAGACCCAGTACTTC	TRBV5-5	TRBJ2-5	17	many	TRBD2
CASTLLGGETDAQYF	TGTGCCAGCACCCTCCTGGGGGGCGAAACAGATGCGCAGTATTTT	TRBV12-3/TRBV12-4	TRBJ2-3	15	-	-
CASRAGTQARSSYNEQFF	TGTGCCAGCAGGGCCGGGACGCAGGCCCGCTCCTCCTACAATGAGCAGTTCTTC	TRBV6-1	TRBJ2-1	18	-	-
CASSLLQSREFF	TGTGCCAGCAGCTTATTACAGTCTAGGGAGTTCTTC	TRBV7-2	TRBJ2-1	12	few	-
CASSLYSGIDNEQFF	TGTGCCAGCAGTTTATATTCAGGGATAGACAATGAGCAGTTCTTC	TRBV27	TRBJ2-1	15	-	-